This paragraph reports one T cell receptor beta chain. Its antigen is currently not known. No per-base quality is available; no much larger clone lies one base away. The sample comes from a study of lymphopenia after photon versus proton radiotherapy (dated by TCRdb to about 2019). Turning to the overall study: Photon and proton radiation therapy were compared by the study for their immunological effects in patients with gastrointestinal tumors who developed high-grade lymphopenia. A cohort of some 20 patients with gastrointestinal tumors who received either photon or proton therapy and subsequently developed lymphopenia was included. The goal of the study was to characterize the differences between the two radiation modalities in how they affect the immune system.

V was cut back by 1 base and J by 4 bases, leaving a gap of 6 bases between them. Based on the germline V gene, the CDR1 and CDR2 sequences are SGHDN and FVKESK. Taken from cysteine to phenylalanine, the CDR3 has 13 residues. CDR3 DNA only is kept here, 39 bases in frame from base 1. Beyond this particular receptor, the publication reports: After the lymphocyte count nadir, oligoclonal expansion, especially of CD8+ Temra cells, was observed in photon-treated repertoires, and the drop in diversity was driven by this expansion. Relative stability during treatment was observed in proton-treated patients, whereas loss of naive T cells and TCR diversity and gain of effector/memory populations were observed in photon-treated patients. Across the cohort, a larger post-nadir drop in TCR diversity was inversely correlated with overall survival time among patients who died. The survival association was examined only in patients who died, and the authors described better survival with proton therapy as a possibility, not as a demonstrated result.

Libraries came from the immunoSEQ multiplex PCR assay. Deep sequencing of rearranged TCR beta loci, alongside multiparametric flow cytometry, was used to profile T cell repertoires. TCRdb mirrors the immuneACCESS table, restricted to in-frame sequences. Some clones are absent from its copies; in checked studies, under half trace to an unresolved V gene, and the reason for the others is unknown. The sample contains some 3,300 clones, about 80% of them found a single time. The top ten clonotypes cover around 53% of the sample. The rearranged segments are TRBV14 and TRBJ2-3; no D gene can be assigned with confidence. The sequencing used peripheral blood, collected from a patient treated with proton-based radiotherapy. This receptor was identified in a man older than 75 with esophageal cancer. In nucleotide form, the sequence is TGTGCCAGCAGCCAAGGGTTGGCAGATACGCAGTATTTT. The encoded protein is CASSQGLADTQYF.